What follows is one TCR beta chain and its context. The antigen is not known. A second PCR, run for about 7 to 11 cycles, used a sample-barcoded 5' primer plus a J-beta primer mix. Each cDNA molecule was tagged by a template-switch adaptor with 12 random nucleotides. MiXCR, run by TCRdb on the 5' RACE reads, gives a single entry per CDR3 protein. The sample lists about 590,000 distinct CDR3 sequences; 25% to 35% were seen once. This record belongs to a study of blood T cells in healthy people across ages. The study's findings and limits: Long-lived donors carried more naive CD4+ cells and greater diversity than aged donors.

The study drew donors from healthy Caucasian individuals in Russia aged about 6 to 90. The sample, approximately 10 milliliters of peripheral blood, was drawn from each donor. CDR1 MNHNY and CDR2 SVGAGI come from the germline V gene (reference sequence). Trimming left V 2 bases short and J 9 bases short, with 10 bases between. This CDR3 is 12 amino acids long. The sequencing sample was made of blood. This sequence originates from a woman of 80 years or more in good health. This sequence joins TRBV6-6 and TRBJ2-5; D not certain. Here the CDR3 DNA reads TGTGCCAGCAGTTACATAGGTAGTCCCCAGTACTTC. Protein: CASSYIGSPQYF.